The 16 T cell receptor beta chains reported below all come from one sample, sequenced in a study of beta chain features in type 1 diabetes. The investigators reverse transcribed all of the isolated RNA, so they sequenced expressed TCRB transcripts. Repertoires were generated with immunoSEQ multiplex PCR, while TCRdb's copy carries only in-frame clones and drops some. This table holds hundreds of thousands of clones, around 8% found once. The sample comprised central memory CD4+ T cells from blood. The receptors come from a woman in her late teens or twenties in good health.

This clone was seen more than once but under ten times. The chain is built from TRBV29-1 and TRBJ2-1, with 11 bases fitting TRBD2. V was clipped by 4 bases and J by 9 bases; unmatched bases: 11. Germline CDR1 reads SQVTM; CDR2 reads ANQGSEA. The CDR3 contains 15 residues. In nucleotides, the CDR3 is TGCAGCGTTGCTTCTACCACTAGCGGGAGCAGTGAGCAGTTCTTC. Translation: CSVASTTSGSSEQFF.

Ten or more counts support this clone. The genes are TRBV9 and TRBJ1-3, with D maybe TRBD1 (5 bases). The V end was cut by 3 bases, the J end by 0 bases, with 10 bases between. The CDR3 contains 15 residues. Germline loops: CDR1 SGDLS, CDR2 YYNGEE. As DNA, the CDR3 is TGTGCCAGCAGCGCCGCAGGGATCTCTGGAAACACCATATATTTT. Its translation is CASSAAGISGNTIYF.

This clone has only a few counts. This chain joins TRBV5-1 and TRBJ2-1; 10 bases match TRBD2. CDR3 length equals 17 residues. V lost 4 bases, J lost 0 bases, and 7 bases stayed unmatched. Germline V gene lookup returns CDR1 SGHRS and CDR2 YFSETQ. This chain's CDR3 is CASSISPSGGSYNEQFF. The CDR3 DNA sequence: TGCGCCAGCAGCATATCGCCTAGCGGGGGCTCCTACAATGAGCAGTTCTTC.

V is TRBV2 and J is TRBJ1-2, with TRBD1 as a possible D gene (5 bases). This CDR3 comprises 13 residues. The V gene lost 4 bases and the J gene lost 8 bases, with 14 bases spanning the gap. Germline-derived CDR1 and CDR2 are SNHLY and FYNNEI. The CDR3 DNA follows: TGTGCCAGCAGTGGGAACGCAGGGATCGGCTACACCTTC. This codes for CASSGNAGIGYTF. Full variable domain (remainder filled in from reference TRBV2 and TRBJ1-2): EPEVTQTPSHQVTQMGQEVILRCVPISNHLYFYWYRQILGQKVEFLVSFYNNEISEKSEIFDDQFSVERPDGSNFTLKIRSTKLEDSAMYFCASSGNAGIGYTFGSGTRLTVV.

At least ten counts were recorded for this clone. The chain links TRBV2 to TRBJ2-2, with D possibly being TRBD2 (6 bases). CDR3 length: 15 residues. V lost 3 bases, J lost 0 bases, and 8 bases lay in between. Germline CDR1 reads SNHLY; CDR2 reads FYNNEI. CDR3 in DNA: TGTGCCAGCAGTGAGCGGGGTACGAACACCGGGGAGCTGTTTTTT. This sequence encodes CASSERGTNTGELFF.

This chain joins TRBV4-3 and TRBJ2-5; D remains ambiguous. CDR1 and CDR2 (germline): LGHNA, YSLEER. The V and J ends lost 4 bases and 3 bases respectively, with 21 bases between them. The CDR3 totals 17 residues. Here the CDR3 reads CASSRVYQVTFKETQYF. The CDR3, as DNA: TGCGCCAGCAGCCGCGTATACCAGGTCACATTCAAAGAGACCCAGTACTTC.

This clone was counted ten times or more. The chain uses TRBV28 and TRBJ2-1; D uncertain. The CDR3 has 12 residues. Trimming took 3 bases from V and 5 from J, leaving 5 bases between them. The germline CDR1 and CDR2 sequences are MDHEN and SYDVKM. CDR3 coding DNA: TGTGCCAGCAGTTTGGGCCACAATGAGCAGTTCTTC. Translating gives CASSLGHNEQFF.

The genes are TRBV5-4 and TRBJ2-1, with 7 bases matching TRBD2. J was trimmed by 4 bases and V by 4 bases; bases with no gene match: 11. Germline V CDR1 and CDR2: SGHNT, YYREEE (reference sequence). The CDR3 consists of 16 residues. This CDR3 reads CASSHNNLAVYNEQFF. Written as DNA, the CDR3 is TGTGCCAGCAGCCATAATAACCTAGCGGTATACAATGAGCAGTTCTTC. Supplemented by reference TRBV5-4 and TRBJ2-1, the full variable domain reads ETGVTQSPTHLIKTRGQQVTLRCSSQSGHNTVSWYQQALGQGPQFIFQYYREEENGRGNFPPRFSGLQFPNYSSELNVNALELDDSALYLCASSHNNLAVYNEQFFGPGTRLTVL.

The rearrangement links TRBV5-4 to TRBJ2-7; no firm D call. Germline lookup yields CDR1 SGHNT and CDR2 YYREEE (reference sequence). V lost 4 bases and J lost 0, with 20 bases in between. CDR3 length: 17 residues. DNA of the CDR3: TGTGCCAGCAGCCTTGCCGGTGTGGGCCCGAGCTCCTACGAGCAGTACTTC. Protein product: CASSLAGVGPSSYEQYF.

The chain carries TRBV5-1 and TRBJ2-2, with 10 bases matching TRBD1. Germline values: CDR1 SGHRS, CDR2 YFSETQ. V lost 4 bases, J lost 4 bases, and 4 bases stayed unmatched. There are 15 residues in the CDR3. CDR3 region: CASSDRTGGTGELFF. CDR3 sequence (DNA): TGCGCCAGCAGCGACCGGACAGGGGGCACCGGGGAGCTGTTTTTT.

The table lists this clone with a few counts. This chain uses TRBV18 with TRBJ2-1; TRBD2 is a possible D gene (6 bases). Germline V gene sequence: CDR1 KGHSH, CDR2 LQKENI. V was clipped by 8 bases and J by 5 bases, with 16 bases between them. The CDR3 consists of 14 residues. The CDR3 DNA sequence: TGTGCCAGCGGACGGAGCGGGCGGGACAATGAGCAGTTCTTC. Residues: CASGRSGRDNEQFF.

The table lists this clone with a few counts. The chain combines TRBV11-2 with TRBJ2-5, with a weak D call TRBD1 (6 bases). The CDR3 is 15 residues long. CDR1 and CDR2 from the germline V gene are SGHAT and FQNNGV. V lost 5 bases to trimming and J lost 2 bases, with 15 bases between them. The CDR3 is CASSPEQGYQETQYF. The CDR3 DNA reads as TGTGCCAGCAGCCCAGAACAGGGCTATCAAGAGACCCAGTACTTC.

V is TRBV7-9 and J is TRBJ1-1; maybe TRBD1 (6 bases). V lost 5 bases to trimming and J lost 2 bases, with 15 bases between them. This CDR3 spans 15 amino acids. The germline CDR1 and CDR2 sequences are SEHNR and FQNEAQ (reference sequence). The DNA for the CDR3 is TGTGCCAGCAGCCGGCAGGGAGGGGGAAACACTGAAGCTTTCTTT. Translated, it gives CASSRQGGGNTEAFF.

This clone was seen more than once but under ten times. V gene TRBV19 combines with J gene TRBJ1-5; D is ambiguous. There are 13 residues in the CDR3. Trimming took off 3 bases at V and 7 bases at J, with 10 bases between the two ends. Per germline, CDR1 LNHDA and CDR2 SQIVND (reference sequence). DNA of the CDR3: TGTGCCAGTAGTATTCAAACGGGGCAGCCCCAGCATTTT. This codes for CASSIQTGQPQHF.

This clone was counted a few times. The rearrangement uses TRBV7-8 and TRBJ2-1; TRBD2 is a possible D gene (6 bases). From germline, CDR1 is SGHVS and CDR2 FQNEAQ. This CDR3 contains 15 residues. V was pared by 5 bases and J by 0 bases, with 11 bases between. CDR3 sequence (DNA): TGTGCCAGCAGCCAAGGGAGGAGCTCCTACAATGAGCAGTTCTTC. Translation: CASSQGRSSYNEQFF.

CDR3 sequence: CASSYEGPYGYTF. In DNA, the CDR3 is TGTGCCAGCAGTTACGAAGGCCCCTATGGCTACACCTTC. The V and J genes are TRBV6-6 and TRBJ1-2, with D unclear. The CDR3 has 13 residues. V lost 2 bases and J 4 bases, leaving 8 bases between the germline ends. The V gene's germline CDR1 is MNHNY and CDR2 SVGAGI (reference sequence).